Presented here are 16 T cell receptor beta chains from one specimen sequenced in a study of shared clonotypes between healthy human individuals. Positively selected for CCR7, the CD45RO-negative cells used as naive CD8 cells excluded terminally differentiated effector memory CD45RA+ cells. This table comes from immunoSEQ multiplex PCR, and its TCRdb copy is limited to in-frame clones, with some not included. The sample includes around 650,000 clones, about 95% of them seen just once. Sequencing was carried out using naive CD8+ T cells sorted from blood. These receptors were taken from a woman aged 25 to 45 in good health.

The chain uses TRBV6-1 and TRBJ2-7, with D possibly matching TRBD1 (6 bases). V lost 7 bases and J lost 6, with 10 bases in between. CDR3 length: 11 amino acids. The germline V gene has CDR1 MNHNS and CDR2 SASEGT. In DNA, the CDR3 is TGTGCCAGCACTACAGGGTCCGAGCAGTACTTC. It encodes CASTTGSEQYF.

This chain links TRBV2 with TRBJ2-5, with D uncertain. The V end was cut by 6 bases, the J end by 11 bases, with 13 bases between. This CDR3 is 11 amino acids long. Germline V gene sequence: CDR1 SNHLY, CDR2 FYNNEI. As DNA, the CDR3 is TGTGCCAGCAGCAGTCGCCCGGAGCAGTACTTC. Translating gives CASSSRPEQYF.

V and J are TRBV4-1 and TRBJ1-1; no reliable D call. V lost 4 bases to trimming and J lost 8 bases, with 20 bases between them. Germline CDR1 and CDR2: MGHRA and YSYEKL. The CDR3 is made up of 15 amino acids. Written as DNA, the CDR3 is TGCGCCAGCAGCCCCCGACTGGGGATGACTTCAGAAGCTTTCTTT. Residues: CASSPRLGMTSEAFF.

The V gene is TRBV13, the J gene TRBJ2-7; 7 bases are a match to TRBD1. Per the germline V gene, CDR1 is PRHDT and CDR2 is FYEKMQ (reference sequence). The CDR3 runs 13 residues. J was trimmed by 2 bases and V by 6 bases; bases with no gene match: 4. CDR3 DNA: TGTGCCAGCAGGGGGGACAGTGCCTACGAGCAGTACTTC. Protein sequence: CASRGDSAYEQYF.

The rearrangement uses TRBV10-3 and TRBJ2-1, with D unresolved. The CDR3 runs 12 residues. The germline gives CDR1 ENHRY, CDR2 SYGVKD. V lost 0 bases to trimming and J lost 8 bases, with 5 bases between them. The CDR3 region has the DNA TGTGCCATCAGTGAGTCAATACATGAGCAGTTCTTC. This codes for CAISESIHEQFF.

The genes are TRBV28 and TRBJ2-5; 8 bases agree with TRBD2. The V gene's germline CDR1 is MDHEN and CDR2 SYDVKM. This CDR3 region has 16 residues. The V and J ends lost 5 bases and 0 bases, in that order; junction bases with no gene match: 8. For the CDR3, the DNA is TGTGCCAGCAGTCTACCAGCGGGAGAGTACCAAGAGACCCAGTACTTC. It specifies CASSLPAGEYQETQYF.

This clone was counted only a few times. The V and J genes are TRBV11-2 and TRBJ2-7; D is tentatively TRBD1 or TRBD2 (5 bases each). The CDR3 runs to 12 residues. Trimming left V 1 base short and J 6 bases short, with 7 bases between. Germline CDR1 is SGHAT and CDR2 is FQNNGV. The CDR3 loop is CASSLGGAEQYF. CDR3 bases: TGTGCCAGCAGCTTAGGAGGGGCCGAGCAGTACTTC.

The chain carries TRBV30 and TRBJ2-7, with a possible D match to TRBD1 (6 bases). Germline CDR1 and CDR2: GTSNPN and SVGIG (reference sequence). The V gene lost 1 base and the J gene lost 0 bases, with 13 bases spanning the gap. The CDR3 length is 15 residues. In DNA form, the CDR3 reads TGTGCCTGGAGTGAGGGTGGGACATACTCCTACGAGCAGTACTTC. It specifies CAWSEGGTYSYEQYF.

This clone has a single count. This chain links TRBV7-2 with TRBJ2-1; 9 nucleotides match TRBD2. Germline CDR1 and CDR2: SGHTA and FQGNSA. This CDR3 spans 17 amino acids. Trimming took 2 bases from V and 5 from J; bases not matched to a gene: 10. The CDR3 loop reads CASSLSPLAGLHNEQFF. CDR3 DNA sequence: TGTGCCAGCAGCTTATCGCCGCTAGCGGGACTTCACAATGAGCAGTTCTTC.

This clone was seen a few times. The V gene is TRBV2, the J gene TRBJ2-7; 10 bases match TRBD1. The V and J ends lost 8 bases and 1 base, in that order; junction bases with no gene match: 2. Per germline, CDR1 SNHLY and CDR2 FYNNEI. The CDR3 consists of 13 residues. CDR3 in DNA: TGTGCCAGCGGGGACAGGGGTTCCTACGAGCAGTACTTC. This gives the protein CASGDRGSYEQYF.

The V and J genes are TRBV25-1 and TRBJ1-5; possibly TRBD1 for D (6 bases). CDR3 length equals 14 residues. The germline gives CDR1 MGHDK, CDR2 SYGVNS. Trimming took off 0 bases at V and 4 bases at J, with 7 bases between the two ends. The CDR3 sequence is CASSEYDRNQPQHF. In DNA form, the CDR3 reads TGTGCCAGCAGTGAATACGACAGGAATCAGCCCCAGCATTTT.

CDR3 in amino acids: CASSWGEQYF. For the CDR3, the DNA is TGTGCCAGCAGCTGGGGGGAGCAGTACTTC. The rearrangement joins TRBV11-2 to TRBJ2-7, with D perhaps given as TRBD1 or TRBD2 (5 bases each). With 4 bases removed from V and 7 bases from J, the gap between germline ends came to 5 bases. Germline V lookup: CDR1 SGHAT, CDR2 FQNNGV. CDR3 length: 10 residues. Using reference TRBV11-2 and TRBJ2-7 for the parts outside the CDR3, the full variable domain is EAGVAQSPRYKIIEKRQSVAFWCNPISGHATLYWYQQILGQGPKLLIQFQNNGVVDDSQLPKDRFSAERLKGVDSTLKIQPAKLEDSAVYLCASSWGEQYFGPGTRLTVT.

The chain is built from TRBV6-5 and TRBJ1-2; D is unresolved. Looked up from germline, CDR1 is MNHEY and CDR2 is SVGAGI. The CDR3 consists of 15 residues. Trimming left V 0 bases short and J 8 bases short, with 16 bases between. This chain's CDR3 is CASSYSEKAIIGYTF. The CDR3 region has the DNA TGTGCCAGCAGTTACTCGGAGAAGGCGATAATCGGCTACACCTTC.

CDR3 sequence reads: CASSWDAGMAGELFF. In DNA form, the CDR3 reads TGCGCCAGCAGCTGGGACGCGGGGATGGCCGGGGAGCTGTTTTTT. J is TRBJ2-2 and V is TRBV5-1, with a tentative D call TRBD2 (6 bases). V was clipped by 3 bases and J by 6 bases, with 15 bases between them. Germline CDR1 and CDR2: SGHRS and YFSETQ. The CDR3 is made up of 15 amino acids.

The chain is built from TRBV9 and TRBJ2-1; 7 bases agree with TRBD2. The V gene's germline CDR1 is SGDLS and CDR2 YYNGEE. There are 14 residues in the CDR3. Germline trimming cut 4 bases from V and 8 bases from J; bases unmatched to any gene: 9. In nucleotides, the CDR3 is TGTGCCAGCAGCACTAGGACTAGAACCGATGAGCAGTTCTTC. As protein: CASSTRTRTDEQFF.

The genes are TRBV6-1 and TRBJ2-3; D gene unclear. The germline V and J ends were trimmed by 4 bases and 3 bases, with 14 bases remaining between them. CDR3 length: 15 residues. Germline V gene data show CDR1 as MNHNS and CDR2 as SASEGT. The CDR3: CASSALERRTDTQYF. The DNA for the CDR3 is TGTGCCAGCAGTGCGCTCGAGCGAAGGACAGATACGCAGTATTTT.